Below, 5 T cell receptor beta chains from the same sample are listed, as sequenced in a study of identical twins (dated by TCRdb to about 2016). The library was obtained by 5' RACE. Data came from an Illumina HiSeq 2000. Using fastp at Q25 and MiXCR, TCRdb reprocessed the public reads and kept productive beta chains. Each CDR3 protein gets just one entry, which takes the most common genes and DNA from the rows behind it. The sample profile shows 450,000 or so distinct CDR3 sequences; approximately 25% of them were found once. Together, the top ten hold about 2.7% of the sample. The same data also went into a second study, on T cells expressing NK-cell markers.

The sequenced sample was CD4+ T cells sorted from blood. These receptors were taken from a woman younger than 30 in good health.

This chain connects TRBV15 to TRBJ2-7; 8 bases fit TRBD1. Germline-derived CDR1 and CDR2 are LNHNV and YYDKDF (reference sequence). This CDR3 contains 15 residues. Unmatched junction bases numbered 5, after V lost 0 bases and J lost 4 bases. Here the CDR3 reads CATSRDPRQGYEQYF. CDR3 sequence (DNA): TGTGCCACCAGCAGAGATCCCAGACAGGGGTACGAGCAGTACTTC.

The rearrangement uses TRBV3-1 and TRBJ1-4; no firm D call. Per germline, CDR1 LGHDT and CDR2 YNNKEL (reference sequence). Trimming left V 5 bases short and J 4 bases short, with 11 bases between. The CDR3 contains 14 residues. CDR3 residues: CASSTRQVNEKLFF. The DNA of the CDR3 is TGTGCCAGCAGCACCCGACAAGTTAATGAAAAACTGTTTTTT. Full variable domain (remainder filled in from reference TRBV3-1 and TRBJ1-4): DTAVSQTPKYLVTQMGNDKSIKCEQNLGHDTMYWYKQDSKKFLKIMFSYNNKELIINETVPNRFSPKSPDKAHLNLHINSLELGDSAVYFCASSTRQVNEKLFFGSGTQLSVL.

This clonotype was detected a few times. The chain links TRBV12-3 or TRBV12-4 to TRBJ2-5, with 10 bases fitting TRBD1. The J segment lost 2 bases and the V segment lost 5 bases, leaving 5 bases of the junction unmatched. CDR3 length: 15 residues. The CDR3 DNA reads TGTGCCAGCAGTCCCGGGACAGGGGTTCAAGAGACCCAGTACTTC. Encoded protein: CASSPGTGVQETQYF.

V usage is TRBV20-1 and J usage is TRBJ2-6; D is unclear. CDR3 length: 16 residues. V was trimmed by 0 bases and J by 2 bases, leaving 11 bases between them. Germline-derived CDR1 and CDR2 are DFQATT and SNEGSKA (reference sequence). DNA for the CDR3: TGCAGTGCTAGAGATCCCCGAGCGACTGGGGCCAACGTCCTGACTTTC. Its translation: CSARDPRATGANVLTF.

CDR3 loop: CASNRDRDNEQFF. CDR3 coding DNA: TGCGCCAGCAATCGGGACAGGGATAATGAGCAGTTCTTC. J is TRBJ2-1 and V is TRBV5-1; TRBD1 matches 9 bases. The CDR3 runs 13 residues. Germline CDR1 SGHRS, CDR2 YFSETQ. V was pared by 6 bases and J by 7 bases, with 5 bases of the junction left unmatched.